This TCR beta chain was retrieved from a study of blood T cells in healthy people across ages. Germline CDR1 is LGHNA and CDR2 is YNFKEQ. This CDR3 has 19 residues. V was clipped by 3 bases and J by 7 bases; unmatched bases: 11. It was about 10 milliliters of peripheral blood that were drawn from each donor. Samples had at least 7 million PBMCs isolated from them. Concerning this clonotype itself: What it binds is not known.

Regarding the study as a whole: The fall in TCR beta diversity per million T cells was roughly linear with age.

Next came a second PCR, run for about 6 to 11 cycles, which used a sample-barcoded 5' primer along with a J-beta primer mix. Every sample gave at least 3 million paired-end reads containing CDR3. TCRdb analysed the 5' RACE reads with MiXCR anew, one entry per CDR3 protein. The table includes a few hundred thousand distinct CDR3 sequences, roughly half detected once. V gene TRBV4-2 combines with J gene TRBJ2-2; 16 bases are a match to TRBD2. The TCR originated in a man in his fifties or sixties in good health. The source material was blood. The CDR3 is CASSHLPGLAGGRSGELFF. The CDR3, as DNA: TGTGCCAGCAGCCACCTCCCGGGACTAGCGGGAGGGCGGAGCGGGGAGCTGTTTTTT.